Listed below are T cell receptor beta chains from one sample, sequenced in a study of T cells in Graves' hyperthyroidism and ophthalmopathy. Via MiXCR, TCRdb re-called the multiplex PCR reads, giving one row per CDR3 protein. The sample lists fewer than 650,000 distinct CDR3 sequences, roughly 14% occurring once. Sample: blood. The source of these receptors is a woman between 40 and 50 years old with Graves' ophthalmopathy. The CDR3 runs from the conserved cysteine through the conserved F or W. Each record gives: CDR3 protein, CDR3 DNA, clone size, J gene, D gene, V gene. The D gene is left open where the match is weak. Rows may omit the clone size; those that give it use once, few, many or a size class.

CDR3: CASSYSTSGSEGYEQYF
DNA: TGTGCCAGCAGTTACTCGACTAGCGGGAGCGAGGGGTACGAGCAGTACTTC
size: many
J: TRBJ2-7
D: TRBD2
V: TRBV6-5

CDR3: CATEFGTGGDQPQHF
DNA: TGTGCCACCGAATTCGGGACAGGGGGAGATCAGCCCCAGCATTTT
size: many
J: TRBJ1-5
D: TRBD1
V: TRBV10-3

CDR3: CASSLLGTSEPYEQYF
DNA: TGTGCCAGCAGCTTACTAGGGACTAGCGAGCCCTACGAGCAGTACTTC
size: -
J: TRBJ2-7
D: TRBD2
V: TRBV7-8

CDR3: CASSPQTHSYEQYF
DNA: TGTGCCAGTAGTCCCCAGACACACTCCTACGAGCAGTACTTC
size: many
J: TRBJ2-7
D: -
V: TRBV19

CDR3: CSATGTSGTQETQYF
DNA: TGCAGTGCTACCGGGACTAGCGGAACACAAGAGACCCAGTACTTC
size: many
J: TRBJ2-5
D: TRBD2
V: TRBV20-1

CDR3: CASSSSPDRTYPYNEQFF
DNA: TGTGCCAGCAGTTCGAGCCCGGACAGGACATACCCTTACAATGAGCAGTTCTTC
size: few
J: TRBJ2-1
D: TRBD1
V: TRBV27

CDR3: CSARVGPAGELFF
DNA: TGCAGTGCTAGAGTGGGGCCCGCCGGGGAGCTGTTTTTT
size: few
J: TRBJ2-2
D: -
V: TRBV20-1

CDR3: CASSYGPNQPQHF
DNA: TGTGCCAGCAGTTACGGCCCTAATCAGCCCCAGCATTTT
size: many
J: TRBJ1-5
D: -
V: TRBV6-5

CDR3: CSVEGQKDQPQHF
DNA: TGCAGCGTTGAGGGTCAGAAAGACCAGCCCCAGCATTTT
size: -
J: TRBJ1-5
D: -
V: TRBV29-1

CDR3: CASSLTGSSPLHF
DNA: TGTGCCAGCAGCTTAACAGGGTCTTCACCCCTCCACTTT
size: many
J: TRBJ1-6
D: -
V: TRBV7-2

CDR3: CASSYGTTIKKETQYF
DNA: TGTGCCAGCAGCTACGGGACTACCATTAAAAAAGAGACCCAGTACTTC
size: -
J: TRBJ2-5
D: TRBD2
V: TRBV5-6

CDR3: CASSLYRGRGAEAFF
DNA: TGTGCCAGCAGCTTATACAGGGGGCGAGGGGCTGAAGCTTTCTTT
size: few
J: TRBJ1-1
D: TRBD1
V: TRBV5-6

CDR3: CASSETSGANVLTF
DNA: TGTGCCAGCAGTGAAACTTCCGGGGCCAACGTCCTGACTTTC
size: many
J: TRBJ2-6
D: -
V: TRBV6-1

CDR3: CASSQGHGGAMNTEAFF
DNA: TGCGCCAGCAGCCAGGGACACGGGGGTGCAATGAACACTGAAGCTTTCTTT
size: -
J: TRBJ1-1
D: -
V: TRBV5-1

CDR3: CSAAGFAGNTIYF
DNA: TGCAGTGCAGCTGGGTTCGCTGGAAACACCATATATTTT
size: many
J: TRBJ1-3
D: -
V: TRBV20-1